A selection of T cell receptor beta chains follows, all from one sample in a study of ipilimumab plus nivolumab after autologous stem cell transplantation. The protocol was immunoSEQ multiplex PCR, while the TCRdb copy is restricted to in-frame clones and leaves out a portion. Of fewer than 30,000 clones detected, approximately 86% appear once; the ten largest clones hold around 5.5%. The input for sequencing was PBMCs, taken in a trial of ipilimumab plus nivolumab as post-transplant consolidation. The receptors stem from a male donor with diffuse large B-cell lymphoma. The CDR3 runs from the conserved cysteine through the conserved F or W. A D gene is named only where the DNA matches it firmly. Size tells how often a clone was seen (once, few, many) or the class of an expanded clone, and some rows leave it out.

D gene	clone size	V gene	J gene	CDR3 DNA	CDR3 protein
.	.	TRBV27	TRBJ1-4	.	CASSSSDSKTFPATNEKLFF
TRBD1	.	TRBV4-2	TRBJ1-2	TGTGCCAGCAGCCAACGACAGGGGGCCGCTGGCTACACCTTC	CASSQRQGAAGYTF
.	.	TRBV30	TRBJ1-2	TGTGCCCGGACAAGTAAGGGGCTGGGCTATGGCTACACCTTC	CARTSKGLGYGYTF
TRBD2	.	TRBV6-5	TRBJ2-3	TGTGCCACCTTTAAGCGGGGACGCACAGATACGCAGTATTTT	CATFKRGRTDTQYF
.	.	TRBV5-1	TRBJ1-2	TGCGCCAGCAGCTTGGCACCCCAGGGGTCATGGGGCTACACCTTC	CASSLAPQGSWGYTF
.	.	TRBV2	TRBJ2-2	TGTGCCAGCATTTACTCGGCGAACACCGGGGAGCTGTTTTTT	CASIYSANTGELFF
.	.	TRBV29-1	TRBJ2-5	TGCAGCGAAACCCTCTCCAGCGCCCGAACAGGGCAGACGCCCCAAGAGACCCAGTACTTC	CSETLSSARTGQTPQETQYF
TRBD1	once	TRBV23-1	TRBJ2-7	TGCGCCAGCAGTCAACCGGGACAGGGTAATAACGAGCAGTACTTC	CASSQPGQGNNEQYF
.	.	TRBV29-1	TRBJ2-1	TGCAGCGTTGAAGATCTAGGGGCATACAATGAGCAGTTCTTC	CSVEDLGAYNEQFF
.	.	TRBV6-6	TRBJ1-6	TGTGCCAGCAGTTACGATTGGGACTCACCCCTCCACTTT	CASSYDWDSPLHF
.	.	TRBV4-2	TRBJ2-3	TGTGCCAGCAGCCAAGATGGGCTGGCGCAGTATTTT	CASSQDGLAQYF
.	.	TRBV6-5	TRBJ1-1	TGTGCCAGCAGTCAGGGCCACCAGGGCGCTGAAGCTTTCTTT	CASSQGHQGAEAFF
.	.	TRBV6-5	TRBJ1-6	TGTGCCATCAGTGAGTCTCAGGGTACTTCACCCCTCCACTTT	CAISESQGTSPLHF
.	.	TRBV2	TRBJ2-7	TGTGCCAGCAGTGAAGGAAAGAGGACACGCTACGAGCAGTACTTC	CASSEGKRTRYEQYF
.	.	TRBV5-4	TRBJ1-1	TGTGCCAGCAGCTCCCTCAGGAACCGCACTGAAGCTTTCTTT	CASSSLRNRTEAFF
TRBD2	.	TRBV10-2	TRBJ2-5	TGCGCCAGCACGAGGAGAGCGGGGGCACAAGAGACCCAGTACTTC	CASTRRAGAQETQYF
TRBD1	.	TRBV29-1	TRBJ2-1	TGCAGCGTTGACAGGGGGCTTTACAATGAGCAGTTCTTC	CSVDRGLYNEQFF
.	once	TRBV2	TRBJ2-7	TGTGCCAGCAGCACAGACCGACTAGGCCCCTACGAGCAGTACTTC	CASSTDRLGPYEQYF
.	few	TRBV2	TRBJ2-7	TGTGCCAGCTCCAACTCATACGAGCAGTACTTC	CASSNSYEQYF
TRBD1	.	TRBV6-4	TRBJ1-2	TGTGCCAGCAGTGAAAACCAGGGGGCAGATGGCTACACCTTC	CASSENQGADGYTF
.	once	TRBV5-1	TRBJ1-1	TGCGCCAGCAGCTCAAATACAGGGACGGGAAGTGAAGCTTTCTTT	CASSSNTGTGSEAFF
.	.	TRBV20-1	TRBJ2-3	TGCAGTGCAAGAGTCACAGATACGCAGTATTTT	CSARVTDTQYF
.	few	TRBV11-2	TRBJ2-2	TGTGCCAGCAGTTACGGGACGGCGAACACCGGGGAGCTGTTTTTT	CASSYGTANTGELFF
.	few	TRBV6-5	TRBJ1-2	TGTGCCAGCAGTTACTCGCTTGGGGAGAGCTACACCTTC	CASSYSLGESYTF
.	.	TRBV7-2	TRBJ2-7	TGTGCCAGCAGCTCTGGAACTTACGAGCAGTACTTC	CASSSGTYEQYF
TRBD2	.	TRBV13	TRBJ2-3	TGTGCCAGCAGCCCGCGGGGGGGTAGCACAGATACGCAGTATTTT	CASSPRGGSTDTQYF
TRBD1	.	TRBV7-2	TRBJ2-7	TGTGCCAGCAGCTTAGGGACAGGGTACGAGCAGTACTTC	CASSLGTGYEQYF
.	.	TRBV11-1	TRBJ2-5	TGTGCCAGCAGCTTAGCGGGGGTACTCCAAGAGACCCAGTACTTC	CASSLAGVLQETQYF
TRBD1	.	TRBV5-8	TRBJ2-7	TGTGCCAGCAGCTTCGGGACAGGGGCTACCTACGAGCAGTACTTC	CASSFGTGATYEQYF